This T cell receptor (beta chain) was recovered during a study of blood T cell repertoires in COVID-19. Study-wide background: The samples span acute and convalescent COVID-19 from the United States, Italy and Spain. The analysed material was cDNA or gDNA that came from T cells, B-cell-depleted T cells, or PBMCs.

In the study's own analysis: Reference gene primer amplification in the assay estimated nucleated cell counts. Here immunoSEQ multiplex PCR was the method, and the copy in TCRdb shows in-frame clones only, minus some. V and J calls and clone size follow that table, whereas D and trimming were derived from the DNA. The table lists about 120,000 clones, about 85% of them singletons. This CDR3 is 13 amino acids long. Trimming took 6 bases from V and 2 from J, leaving 13 bases between them. The germline V gene encodes CDR1 SQVTM and CDR2 ANQGSEA. The clonotype originates from a woman aged 80 or over with acute or convalescent COVID-19. Input material: peripheral blood. V gene TRBV29-1 combines with J gene TRBJ2-5; weak D call: TRBD1 (5 bases). CDR3 protein: CSVDARDQETQYF. CDR3 in DNA: TGCAGCGTAGACGCCAGGGATCAAGAGACCCAGTACTTC.